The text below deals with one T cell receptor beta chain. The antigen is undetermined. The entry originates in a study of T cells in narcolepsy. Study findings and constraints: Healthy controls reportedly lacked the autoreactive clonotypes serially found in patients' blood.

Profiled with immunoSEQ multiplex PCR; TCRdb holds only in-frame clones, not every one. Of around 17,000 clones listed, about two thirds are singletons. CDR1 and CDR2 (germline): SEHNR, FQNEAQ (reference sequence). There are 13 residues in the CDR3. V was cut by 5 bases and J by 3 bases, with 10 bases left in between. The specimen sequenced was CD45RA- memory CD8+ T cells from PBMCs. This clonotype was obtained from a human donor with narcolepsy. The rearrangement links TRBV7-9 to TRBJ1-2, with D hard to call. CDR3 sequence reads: CASSLVDHYGYTF. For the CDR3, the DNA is TGTGCCAGCAGCCTGGTCGATCACTATGGCTACACCTTC.